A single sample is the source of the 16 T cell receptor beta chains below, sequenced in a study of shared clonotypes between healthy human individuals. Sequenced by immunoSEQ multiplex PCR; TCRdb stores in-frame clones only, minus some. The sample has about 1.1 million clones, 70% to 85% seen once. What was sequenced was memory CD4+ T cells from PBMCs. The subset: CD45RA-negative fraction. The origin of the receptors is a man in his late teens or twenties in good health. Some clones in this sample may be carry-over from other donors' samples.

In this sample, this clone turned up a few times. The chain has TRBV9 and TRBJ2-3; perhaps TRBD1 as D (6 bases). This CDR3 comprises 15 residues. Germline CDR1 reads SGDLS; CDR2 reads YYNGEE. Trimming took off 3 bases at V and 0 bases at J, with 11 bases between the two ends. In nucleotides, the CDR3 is TGTGCCAGCAGCGGTGAGACAGGTAGCACAGATACGCAGTATTTT. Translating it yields CASSGETGSTDTQYF. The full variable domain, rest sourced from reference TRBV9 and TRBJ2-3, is DSGVTQTPKHLITATGQRVTLRCSPRSGDLSVYWYQQSLDQGLQFLIQYYNGEERAKGNILERFSAQQFPDLHSELNLSSLELGDSALYFCASSGETGSTDTQYFGPGTRLTVL.

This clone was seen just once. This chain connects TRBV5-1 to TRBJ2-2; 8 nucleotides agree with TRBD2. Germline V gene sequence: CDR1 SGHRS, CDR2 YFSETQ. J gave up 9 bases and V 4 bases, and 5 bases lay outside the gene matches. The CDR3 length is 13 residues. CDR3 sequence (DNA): TGCGCCAGCAGCCCAACTAGCGGCCGGGAGCTGTTTTTT. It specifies CASSPTSGRELFF. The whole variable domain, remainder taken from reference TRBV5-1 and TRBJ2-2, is KAGVTQTPRYLIKTRGQQVTLSCSPISGHRSVSWYQQTPGQGLQFLFEYFSETQRNKGNFPGRFSGRQFSNSRSEMNVSTLELGDSALYLCASSPTSGRELFFGEGSRLTVL.

The CDR3: CASSEDRGTNTGELFF. For the CDR3, the DNA is TGCGCCAGCAGCGAGGACAGGGGGACGAACACCGGGGAGCTGTTTTTT. The V and J genes are TRBV5-1 and TRBJ2-2, with 10 bases aligning to TRBD1. The V gene end was trimmed by 4 bases and the J gene end by 0 bases; junction bases not matched to a gene: 3. Germline V gene lookup returns CDR1 SGHRS and CDR2 YFSETQ. The CDR3 totals 16 residues.

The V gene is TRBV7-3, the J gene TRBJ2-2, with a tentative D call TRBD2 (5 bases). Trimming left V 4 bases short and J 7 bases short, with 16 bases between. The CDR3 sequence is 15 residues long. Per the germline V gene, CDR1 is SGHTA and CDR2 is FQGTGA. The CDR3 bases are TGTGCCAGCAGCTCCCGGGAACAGCGTGGCGGGGAGCTGTTTTTT. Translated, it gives CASSSREQRGGELFF.

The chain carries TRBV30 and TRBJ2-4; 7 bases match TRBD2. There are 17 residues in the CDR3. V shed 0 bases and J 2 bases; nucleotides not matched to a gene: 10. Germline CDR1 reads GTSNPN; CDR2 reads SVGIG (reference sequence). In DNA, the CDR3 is TGTGCCTGGAGTGTACGGTTTCTCGGGAGGTCCAAAAACATTCAGTACTTC. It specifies CAWSVRFLGRSKNIQYF.

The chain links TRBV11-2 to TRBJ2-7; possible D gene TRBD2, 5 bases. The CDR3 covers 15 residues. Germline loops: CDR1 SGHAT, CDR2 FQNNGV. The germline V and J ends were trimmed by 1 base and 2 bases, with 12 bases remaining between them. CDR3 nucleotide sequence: TGTGCCAGCAGCTTAGGGAGCGGAGCCGCCTACGAGCAGTACTTC. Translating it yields CASSLGSGAAYEQYF.

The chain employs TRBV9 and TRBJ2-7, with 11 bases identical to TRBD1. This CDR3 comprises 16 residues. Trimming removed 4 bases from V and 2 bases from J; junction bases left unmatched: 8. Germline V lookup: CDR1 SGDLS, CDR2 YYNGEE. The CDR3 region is CASSTTPDRGPYEQYF. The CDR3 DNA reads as TGTGCCAGCAGCACAACTCCGGACAGGGGGCCCTACGAGCAGTACTTC.

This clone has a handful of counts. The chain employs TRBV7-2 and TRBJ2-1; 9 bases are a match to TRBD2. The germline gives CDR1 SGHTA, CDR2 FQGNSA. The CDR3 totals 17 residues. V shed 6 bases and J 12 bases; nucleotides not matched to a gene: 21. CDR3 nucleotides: TGTGCCAGCAGGTCCCTCAGGGCGGGAGGGCCAGCCCGGGGGCAGTTCTTC. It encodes CASRSLRAGGPARGQFF.

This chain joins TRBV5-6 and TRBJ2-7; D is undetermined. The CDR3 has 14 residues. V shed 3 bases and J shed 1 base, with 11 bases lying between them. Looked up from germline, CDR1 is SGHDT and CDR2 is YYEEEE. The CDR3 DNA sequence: TGTGCCAGCAGCTCCATCGACTTTTCCTACGAGCAGTACTTC. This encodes CASSSIDFSYEQYF.

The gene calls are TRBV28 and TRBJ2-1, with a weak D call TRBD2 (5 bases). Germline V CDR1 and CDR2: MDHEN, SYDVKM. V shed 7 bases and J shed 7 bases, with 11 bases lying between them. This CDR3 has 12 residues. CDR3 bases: TGTGCCAGCAACTCTCGGAGGAATGAGCAGTTCTTC. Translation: CASNSRRNEQFF. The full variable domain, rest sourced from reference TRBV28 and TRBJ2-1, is DVKVTQSSRYLVKRTGEKVFLECVQDMDHENMFWYRQDPGLGLRLIYFSYDVKMKEKGDIPEGYSVSREKKERFSLILESASTNQTSMYLCASNSRRNEQFFGPGTRLTVL.

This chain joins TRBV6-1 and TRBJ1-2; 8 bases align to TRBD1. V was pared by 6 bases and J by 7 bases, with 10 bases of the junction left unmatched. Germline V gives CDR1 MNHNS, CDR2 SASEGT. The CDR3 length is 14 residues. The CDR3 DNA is TGTGCCAGCAGAGCCGGACAGGGTGCCTTTGGCTACACCTTC. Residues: CASRAGQGAFGYTF.

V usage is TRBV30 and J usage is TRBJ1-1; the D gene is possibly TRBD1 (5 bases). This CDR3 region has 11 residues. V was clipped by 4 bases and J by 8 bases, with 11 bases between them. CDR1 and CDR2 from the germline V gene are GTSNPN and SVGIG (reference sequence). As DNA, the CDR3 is TGTGCCTGGAAGGGACGCGAAGAAGCTTTCTTT. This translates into CAWKGREEAFF.

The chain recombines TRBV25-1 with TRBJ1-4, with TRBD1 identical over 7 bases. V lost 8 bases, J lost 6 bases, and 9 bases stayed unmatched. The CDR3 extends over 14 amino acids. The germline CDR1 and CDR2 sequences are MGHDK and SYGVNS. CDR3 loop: CASGRAGGDEKLFF. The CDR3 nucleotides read TGTGCCAGCGGGAGGGCAGGGGGGGATGAAAAACTGTTTTTT.

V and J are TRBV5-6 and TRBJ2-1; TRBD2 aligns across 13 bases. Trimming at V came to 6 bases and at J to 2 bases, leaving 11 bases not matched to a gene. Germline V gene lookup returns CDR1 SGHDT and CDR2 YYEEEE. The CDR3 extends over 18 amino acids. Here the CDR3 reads CASTQGLAGPRTYNEQFF. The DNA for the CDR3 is TGTGCCAGCACCCAGGGACTAGCGGGACCCAGGACCTACAATGAGCAGTTCTTC.

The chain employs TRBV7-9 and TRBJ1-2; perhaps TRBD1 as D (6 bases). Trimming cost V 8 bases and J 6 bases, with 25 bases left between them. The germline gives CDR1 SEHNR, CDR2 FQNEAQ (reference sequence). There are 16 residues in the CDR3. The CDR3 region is CASGVSVGQPPDGYTF. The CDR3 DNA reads TGTGCCAGCGGCGTGTCGGTCGGACAGCCTCCGGATGGCTACACCTTC.

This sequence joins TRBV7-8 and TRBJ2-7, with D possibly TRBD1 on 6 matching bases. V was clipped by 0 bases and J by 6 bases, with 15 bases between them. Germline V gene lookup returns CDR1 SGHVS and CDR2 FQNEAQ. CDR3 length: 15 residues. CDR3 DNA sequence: TGTGCCAGCAGCTTAGCGAACAGGGCTGTTGGCGAGCAGTACTTC. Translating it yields CASSLANRAVGEQYF.